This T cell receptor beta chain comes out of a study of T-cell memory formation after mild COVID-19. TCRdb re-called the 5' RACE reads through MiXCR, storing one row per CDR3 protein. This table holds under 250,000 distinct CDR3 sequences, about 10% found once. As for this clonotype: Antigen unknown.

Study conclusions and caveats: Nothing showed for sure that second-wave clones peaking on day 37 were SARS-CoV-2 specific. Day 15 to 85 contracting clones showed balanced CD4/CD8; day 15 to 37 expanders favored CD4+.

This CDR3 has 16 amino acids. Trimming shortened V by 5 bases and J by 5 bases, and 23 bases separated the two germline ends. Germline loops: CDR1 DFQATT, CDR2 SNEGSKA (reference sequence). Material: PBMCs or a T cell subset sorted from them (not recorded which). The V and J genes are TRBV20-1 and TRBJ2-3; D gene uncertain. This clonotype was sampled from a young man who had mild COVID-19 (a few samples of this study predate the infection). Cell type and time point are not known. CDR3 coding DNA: TGCAGTGCTCGATCGTCCCCTTCCCCCCCGCTAGATACGCAGTATTTT. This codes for CSARSSPSPPLDTQYF.